In this sample, the clone carrying this T cell receptor beta chain is medium-sized. The antigen is not known. This CDR3 has 15 amino acids. The V end lost 6 bases, the J end lost 0 bases, and 15 bases lay between the germline ends. The data belong to a study of HIV-infected patients and healthy controls. Alpha and beta constant-region primers primed reverse transcription of around 500 ng RNA. Using multiplexing indices, alpha and beta chain libraries were generated apart by chain-specific third strand synthesis. Ligation attached cDNA to a 5' RACE adapter that carried a random hexamer and SP2 site. TCRdb used MiXCR to reprocess the 5' RACE reads, holding one entry per CDR3 protein. The sample lists several thousand distinct CDR3 sequences, roughly 22% occurring once. Study-wide points: CDR3 sharing between individuals was lower in HIV-infected patients than in healthy controls. Unequal distinct sequence numbers between patients and controls complicated comparisons.

Roughly three months, about 14 weeks, into antiretroviral therapy, follow-up blood was collected. No cell fractionation was done, so the repertoire covers all unsorted peripheral blood T cells. This specimen was blood, taken during antiretroviral therapy. The receptor was derived from an adult with HIV infection. The V and J genes are TRBV12-3 or TRBV12-4 and TRBJ2-7, with a tentative D call TRBD2 (6 bases). As DNA, the CDR3 is TGTGCCAGCAGCGGAGCCGGGAGAAGCTCCTACGAGCAGTACTTC. Its translation: CASSGAGRSSYEQYF.